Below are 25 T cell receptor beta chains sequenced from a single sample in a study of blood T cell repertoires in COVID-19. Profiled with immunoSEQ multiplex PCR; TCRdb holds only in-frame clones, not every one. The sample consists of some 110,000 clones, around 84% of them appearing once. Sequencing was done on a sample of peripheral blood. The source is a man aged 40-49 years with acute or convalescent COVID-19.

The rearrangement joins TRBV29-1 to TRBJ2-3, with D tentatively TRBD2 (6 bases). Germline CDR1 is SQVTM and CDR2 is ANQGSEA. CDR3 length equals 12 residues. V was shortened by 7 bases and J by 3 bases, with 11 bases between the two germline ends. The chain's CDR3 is CSAGDWTDTQYF. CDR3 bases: TGCAGCGCTGGGGACTGGACAGATACGCAGTATTTT.

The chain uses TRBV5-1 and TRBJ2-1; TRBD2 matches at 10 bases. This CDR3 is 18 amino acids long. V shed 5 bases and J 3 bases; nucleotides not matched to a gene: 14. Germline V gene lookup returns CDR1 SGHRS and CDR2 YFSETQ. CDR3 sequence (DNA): TGCGCCAGCAGTCCTTCCCTACTAGCGGGGATTAACTACAATGAGCAGTTCTTC. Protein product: CASSPSLLAGINYNEQFF.

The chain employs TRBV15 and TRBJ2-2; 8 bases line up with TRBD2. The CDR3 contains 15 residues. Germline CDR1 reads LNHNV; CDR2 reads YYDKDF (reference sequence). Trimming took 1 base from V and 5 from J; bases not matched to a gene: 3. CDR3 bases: TGTGCCACCAGCAGAGGGGCGGGAGGAACCGGGGAGCTGTTTTTT. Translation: CATSRGAGGTGELFF.

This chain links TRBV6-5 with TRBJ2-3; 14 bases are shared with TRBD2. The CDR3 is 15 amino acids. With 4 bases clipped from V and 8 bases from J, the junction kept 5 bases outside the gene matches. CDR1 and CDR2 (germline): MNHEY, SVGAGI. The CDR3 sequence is CASSSRLAGGGTQYF. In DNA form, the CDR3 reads TGTGCCAGCAGTTCTCGACTAGCGGGAGGGGGTACGCAGTATTTT.

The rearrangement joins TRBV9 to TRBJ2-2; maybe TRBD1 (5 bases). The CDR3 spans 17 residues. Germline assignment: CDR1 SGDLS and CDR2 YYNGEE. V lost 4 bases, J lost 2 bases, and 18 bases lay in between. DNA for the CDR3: TGTGCCAGCAGCCTAGGAATTGGGGCCTTAAACACCGGGGAGCTGTTTTTT. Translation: CASSLGIGALNTGELFF.

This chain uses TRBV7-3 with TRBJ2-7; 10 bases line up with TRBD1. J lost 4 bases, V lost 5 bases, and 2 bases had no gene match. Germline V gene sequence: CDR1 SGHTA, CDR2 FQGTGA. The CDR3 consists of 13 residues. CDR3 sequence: CASSVDRGYEQYF. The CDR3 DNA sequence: TGTGCCAGCAGCGTGGACAGGGGGTACGAGCAGTACTTC.

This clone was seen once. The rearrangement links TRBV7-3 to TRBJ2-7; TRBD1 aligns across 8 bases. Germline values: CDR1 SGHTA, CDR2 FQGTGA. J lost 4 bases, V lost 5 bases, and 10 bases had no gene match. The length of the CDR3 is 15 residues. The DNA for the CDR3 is TGTGCCAGCAGCCCCGGGGGCAGGGGGCTGTACGAGCAGTACTTC. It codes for CASSPGGRGLYEQYF.

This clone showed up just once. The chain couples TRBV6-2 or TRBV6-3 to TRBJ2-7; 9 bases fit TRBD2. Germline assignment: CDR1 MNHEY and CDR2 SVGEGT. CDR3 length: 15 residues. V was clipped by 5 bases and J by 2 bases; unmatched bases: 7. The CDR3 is CASSADLAGPYEQYF. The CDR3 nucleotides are TGTGCCAGCAGTGCTGACCTAGCGGGGCCCTACGAGCAGTACTTC.

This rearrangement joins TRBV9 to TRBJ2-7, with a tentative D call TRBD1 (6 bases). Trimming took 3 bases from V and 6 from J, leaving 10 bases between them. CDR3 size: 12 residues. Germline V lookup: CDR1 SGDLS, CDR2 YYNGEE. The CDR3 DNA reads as TGTGCCAGCAGCGCCCCGACAGGCGAGCAGTACTTC. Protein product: CASSAPTGEQYF.

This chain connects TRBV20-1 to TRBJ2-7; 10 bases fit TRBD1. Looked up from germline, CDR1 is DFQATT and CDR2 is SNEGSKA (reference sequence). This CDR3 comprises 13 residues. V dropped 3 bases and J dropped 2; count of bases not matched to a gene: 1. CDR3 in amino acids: CSASGTGAYEQYF. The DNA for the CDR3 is TGCAGTGCTAGTGGGACAGGGGCCTACGAGCAGTACTTC.

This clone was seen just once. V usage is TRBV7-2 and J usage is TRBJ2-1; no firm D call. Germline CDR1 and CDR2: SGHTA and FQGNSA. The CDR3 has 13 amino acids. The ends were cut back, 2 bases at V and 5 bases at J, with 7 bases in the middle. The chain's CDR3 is CASSLTYHNEQFF. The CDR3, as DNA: TGTGCCAGCAGCTTAACCTACCACAATGAGCAGTTCTTC.

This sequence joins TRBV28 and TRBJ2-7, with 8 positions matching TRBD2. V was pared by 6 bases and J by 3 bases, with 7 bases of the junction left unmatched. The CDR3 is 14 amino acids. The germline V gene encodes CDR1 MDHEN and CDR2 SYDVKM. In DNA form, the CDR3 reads TGTGCCAGCAGCCTCGGGGGGGGCGACTACGAGCAGTACTTC. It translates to CASSLGGGDYEQYF.

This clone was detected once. CDR3 sequence: CASSYGRGGPTDTQYF. The DNA of the CDR3 is TGTGCCAGCAGTTACGGGCGCGGGGGGCCCACAGATACGCAGTATTTT. The V and J genes are TRBV6-5 and TRBJ2-3; 8 nucleotides line up with TRBD2. The CDR3 covers 16 residues. Germline lookup yields CDR1 MNHEY and CDR2 SVGAGI. V shed 2 bases, J shed 2 bases, and the junction held 6 bases outside the gene matches.

The CDR3: CASSIPFGQGNTEAFF. For the CDR3, the DNA is TGTGCCAGTAGTATACCCTTCGGACAGGGGAACACTGAAGCTTTCTTT. This chain joins TRBV19 and TRBJ1-1; the match to TRBD1 covers 8 bases. The trim removed 2 bases at V and 1 base at J, leaving 6 bases unmatched. The CDR3 has 16 amino acids. Germline CDR1 is LNHDA and CDR2 is SQIVND (reference sequence).

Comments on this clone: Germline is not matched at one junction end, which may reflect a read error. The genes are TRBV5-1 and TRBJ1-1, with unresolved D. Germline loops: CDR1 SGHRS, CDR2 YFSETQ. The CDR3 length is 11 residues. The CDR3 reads CASSLGTERLF. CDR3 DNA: TGCGCCAGCAGCTTGGGTACAGAGCGGCTCTTT.

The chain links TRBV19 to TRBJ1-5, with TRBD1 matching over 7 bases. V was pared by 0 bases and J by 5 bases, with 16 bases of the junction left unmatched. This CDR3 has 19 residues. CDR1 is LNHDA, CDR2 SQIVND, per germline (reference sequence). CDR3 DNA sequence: TGTGCCAGTAGTATAGACCAGACAGGGCGGAGGGTAAGTGATCAGCCCCAGCATTTT. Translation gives CASSIDQTGRRVSDQPQHF.

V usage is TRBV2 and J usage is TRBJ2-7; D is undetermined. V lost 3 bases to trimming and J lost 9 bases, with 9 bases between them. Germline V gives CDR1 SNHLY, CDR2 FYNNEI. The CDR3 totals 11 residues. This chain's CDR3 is CASSEARWQYF. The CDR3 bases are TGTGCCAGCAGTGAGGCCAGGTGGCAGTACTTC.

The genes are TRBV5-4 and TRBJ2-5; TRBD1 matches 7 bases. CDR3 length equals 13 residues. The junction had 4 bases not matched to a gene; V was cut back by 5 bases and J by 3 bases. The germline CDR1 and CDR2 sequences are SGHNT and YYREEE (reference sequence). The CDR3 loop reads CASRQGVEETQYF. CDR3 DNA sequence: TGTGCCAGCAGGCAGGGGGTCGAAGAGACCCAGTACTTC.

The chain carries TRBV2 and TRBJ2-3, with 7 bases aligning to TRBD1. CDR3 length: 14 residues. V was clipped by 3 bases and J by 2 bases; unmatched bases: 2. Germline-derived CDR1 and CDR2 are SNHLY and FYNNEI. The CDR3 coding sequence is TGTGCCAGCAGTGAGCAGGGGGTCACAGATACGCAGTATTTT. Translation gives CASSEQGVTDTQYF.

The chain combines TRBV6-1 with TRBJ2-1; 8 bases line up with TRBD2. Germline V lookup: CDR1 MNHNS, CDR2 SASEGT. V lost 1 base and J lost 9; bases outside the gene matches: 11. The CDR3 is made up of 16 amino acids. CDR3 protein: CASSEGWTSFKGEQFF. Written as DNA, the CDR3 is TGTGCCAGCAGTGAAGGATGGACTAGCTTTAAGGGTGAGCAGTTCTTC.

The CDR3 is CASSLGYTNYGYTF. CDR3 nucleotides: TGTGCCAGCAGCTTGGGTTATACTAACTATGGCTACACCTTC. The J gene is TRBJ1-2, the V gene TRBV5-4; no firm D call. With 0 bases removed from V and 0 bases from J, the gap between germline ends came to 6 bases. Germline CDR1 reads SGHNT; CDR2 reads YYREEE (reference sequence). This CDR3 comprises 14 residues.

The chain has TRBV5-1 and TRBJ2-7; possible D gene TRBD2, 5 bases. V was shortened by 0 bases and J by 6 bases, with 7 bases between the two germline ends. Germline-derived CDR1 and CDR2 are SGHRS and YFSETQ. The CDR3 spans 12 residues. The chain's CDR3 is CASSLVGVEQYF. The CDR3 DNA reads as TGCGCCAGCAGCTTGGTGGGAGTCGAGCAGTACTTC. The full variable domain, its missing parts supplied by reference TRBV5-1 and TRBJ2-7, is KAGVTQTPRYLIKTRGQQVTLSCSPISGHRSVSWYQQTPGQGLQFLFEYFSETQRNKGNFPGRFSGRQFSNSRSEMNVSTLELGDSALYLCASSLVGVEQYFGPGTRLTVT.

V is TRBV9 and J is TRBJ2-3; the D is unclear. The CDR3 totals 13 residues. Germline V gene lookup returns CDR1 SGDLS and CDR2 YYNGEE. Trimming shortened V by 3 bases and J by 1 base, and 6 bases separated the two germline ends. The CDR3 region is CASSDSGTDTQYF. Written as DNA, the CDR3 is TGTGCCAGCAGCGACTCGGGCACAGATACGCAGTATTTT. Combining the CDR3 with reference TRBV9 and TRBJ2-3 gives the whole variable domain DSGVTQTPKHLITATGQRVTLRCSPRSGDLSVYWYQQSLDQGLQFLIQYYNGEERAKGNILERFSAQQFPDLHSELNLSSLELGDSALYFCASSDSGTDTQYFGPGTRLTVL.

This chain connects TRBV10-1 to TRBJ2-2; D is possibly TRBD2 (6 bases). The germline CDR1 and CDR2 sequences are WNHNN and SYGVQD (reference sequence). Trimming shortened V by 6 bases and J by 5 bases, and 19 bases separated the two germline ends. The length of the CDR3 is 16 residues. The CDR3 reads CASSPGGAGLTGELFF. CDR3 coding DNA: TGCGCCAGCAGCCCCGGAGGGGCGGGCTTGACCGGGGAGCTGTTTTTT.

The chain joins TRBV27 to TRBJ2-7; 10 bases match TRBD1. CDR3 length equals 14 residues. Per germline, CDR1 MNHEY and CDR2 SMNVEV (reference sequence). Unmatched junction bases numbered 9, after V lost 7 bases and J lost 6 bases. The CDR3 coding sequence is TGTGCCAGCACCCGCGGCGGGACAGGGGTCGAGCAGTACTTC. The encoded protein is CASTRGGTGVEQYF.